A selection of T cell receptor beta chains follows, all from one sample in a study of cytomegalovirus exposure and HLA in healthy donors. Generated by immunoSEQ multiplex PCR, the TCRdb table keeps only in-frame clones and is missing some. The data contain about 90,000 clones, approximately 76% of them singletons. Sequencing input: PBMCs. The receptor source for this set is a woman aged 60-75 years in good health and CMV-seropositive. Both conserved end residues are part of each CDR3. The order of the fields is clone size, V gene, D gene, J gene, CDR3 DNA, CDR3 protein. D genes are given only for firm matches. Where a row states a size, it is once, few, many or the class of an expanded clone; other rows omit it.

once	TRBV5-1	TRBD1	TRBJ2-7	TGCGCCAGCAGCTCCCGGGACAGTCCCTACGAGCAGTACTTC	CASSSRDSPYEQYF
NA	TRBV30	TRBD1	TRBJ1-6	TGTGCCTGGACCACGACAGGGTCGGCCCTCCACTTT	CAWTTTGSALHF
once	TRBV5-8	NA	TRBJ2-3	TGTGCCAGCAGCTCCTTCAGTGCTACGCAGTATTTT	CASSSFSATQYF
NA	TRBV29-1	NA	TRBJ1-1	TGCAGCGAGTCAAGGGGAAGTGAAGCTTTCTTT	CSESRGSEAFF
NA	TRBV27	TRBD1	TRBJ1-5	TGTGCCAGCAGCACCGTCAGGGGGCGAGGTCAGCCCCAGCATTTT	CASSTVRGRGQPQHF
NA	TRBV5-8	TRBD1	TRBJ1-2	TGTGCCAGCAGCTCAAACGACAGGGTTTATGGCTACACCTTC	CASSSNDRVYGYTF
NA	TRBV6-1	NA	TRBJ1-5	TGTGCCAGCGCCGGGGGGGGCAATCAGCCCCAGCATTTT	CASAGGGNQPQHF
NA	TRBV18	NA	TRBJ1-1	TGTGCCAGCTCTCGGGGGAACACTGAAGCTTTCTTT	CASSRGNTEAFF
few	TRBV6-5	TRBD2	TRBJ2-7	TGTGCCAGCCTTATAGCGGGAGGCTACGAGCAGTACTTC	CASLIAGGYEQYF
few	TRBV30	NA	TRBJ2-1	TGTGCCTGGAGTGTACTAGGGAAGTGGATCTTC	CAWSVLGKWIF
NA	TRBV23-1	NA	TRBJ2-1	TGCGCCAGCAGTCAATCGTACAACTCCTACAATGAGCAGTTCTTC	CASSQSYNSYNEQFF
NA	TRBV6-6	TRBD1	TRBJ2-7	TGTGCCAGCAGTTACTCGGACAGGGACGAGCAGTACTTC	CASSYSDRDEQYF
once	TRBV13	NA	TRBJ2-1	TGTGCCAGCAGCTTAGGCCTTCTTACTAGGAATGAGCAGTTCTTC	CASSLGLLTRNEQFF
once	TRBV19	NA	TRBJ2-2	TGTGCCAGTAGGAGCCCGAGACAATTTAACACCGGGGAGCTGTTTTTT	CASRSPRQFNTGELFF
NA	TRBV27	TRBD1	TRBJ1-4	TGTGCCAGCAGTTGGACAGGGAGGAGGTCGAGGAATGAAAAACTGTTTTTT	CASSWTGRRSRNEKLFF
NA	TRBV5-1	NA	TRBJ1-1	TGCGCCAGCAGCTTGGCCCCGACAGCAGACCCCACTGAAGCTTTCTTT	CASSLAPTADPTEAFF
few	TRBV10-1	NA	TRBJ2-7	TGCGCCAGCAGTGCGTCGAGCTCCTACGAGCAGTACTTC	CASSASSSYEQYF
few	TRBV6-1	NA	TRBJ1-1	TGTGCCAGCAGTGAAAGGACAACTAAGAACACTGAAGCTTTCTTT	CASSERTTKNTEAFF
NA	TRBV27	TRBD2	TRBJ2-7	TGTGCCAGCAGTCCTTTTGCGGGAGCCCCCTACGAGCAGTACTTC	CASSPFAGAPYEQYF
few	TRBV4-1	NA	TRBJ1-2	TGCGCCAGCAGCCAAGGCGGGAGCTATGGCTACACCTTC	CASSQGGSYGYTF
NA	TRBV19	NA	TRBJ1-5	TGTGCCAGTAGTTCACCGACGGGGGGAAGTCGGCCCCAGCATTTT	CASSSPTGGSRPQHF
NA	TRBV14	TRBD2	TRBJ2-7	TGTGCCAGCAGCCCCCTCGGACTAGCGGGAACCTACGAGCAGTACTTC	CASSPLGLAGTYEQYF
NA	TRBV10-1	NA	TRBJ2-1	TGCGCCAGCTCGGCAGGGCCCTACAATGAGCAGTTCTTC	CASSAGPYNEQFF
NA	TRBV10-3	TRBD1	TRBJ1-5	TGTGCCATTATGGACAGGCCGAATCAGCCCCAGCATTTT	CAIMDRPNQPQHF
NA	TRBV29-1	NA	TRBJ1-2	TGCAGCGTCCCCCTTTCCCCAGGGGAGAATGGCTACACCTTC	CSVPLSPGENGYTF
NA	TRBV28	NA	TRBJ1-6	TGTGCCAGCAGGATCGCTCAGGGTCGAAATTCACCCCTCCACTTT	CASRIAQGRNSPLHF
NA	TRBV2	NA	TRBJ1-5	TGTGCCAGCAGCTCCTCCGTGAGCAATTATCAGCCCCAGCATTTT	CASSSSVSNYQPQHF
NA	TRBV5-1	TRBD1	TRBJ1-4	TGCGCCAGCAGCACAAGACAGGGGTCGGGCGAAAAACTGTTTTTT	CASSTRQGSGEKLFF
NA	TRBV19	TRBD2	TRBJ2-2	TGTGCCAGTCGTGGACTAGCGGGAGGAGGGGACACCGGGGAGCTGTTTTTT	CASRGLAGGGDTGELFF
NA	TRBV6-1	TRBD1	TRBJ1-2	TGTGCCAGCAGTGAGGGGACAGGGAGTTACTATGGCTACACCTTC	CASSEGTGSYYGYTF
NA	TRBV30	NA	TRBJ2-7	TGTGCCTGGAGTGTAAGCGGCTCCTACGAGCAGTACTTC	CAWSVSGSYEQYF
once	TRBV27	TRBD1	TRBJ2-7	TGTGCCAGCATGGCTCTGACAGGGGGTAGCTACGAGCAGTACTTC	CASMALTGGSYEQYF
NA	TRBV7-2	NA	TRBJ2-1	TGTGCCAGCGGGTCCCGAGCGGTATACAATGAGCAGTTCTTC	CASGSRAVYNEQFF
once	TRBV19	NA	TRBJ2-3	TGTGCCAGTAGTCCCTCAGGAACGACAGATACGCAGTATTTT	CASSPSGTTDTQYF
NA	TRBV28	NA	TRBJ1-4	TGTGCCAGCACCCTCAGGGTAGGGTTTGAAAAACTGTTTTTT	CASTLRVGFEKLFF
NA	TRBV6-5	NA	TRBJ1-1	TGTGCCAGCAGTTACGGGGGGAGCACTGAAGCTTTCTTT	CASSYGGSTEAFF
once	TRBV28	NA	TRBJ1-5	TGTGCCAGCAGTTTTGAGGCTGCGCCCCAGCATTTT	CASSFEAAPQHF
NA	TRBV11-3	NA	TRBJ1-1	TGTGCCAGCAGCTTATACGGGGAGGGTACTGAAGCTTTCTTT	CASSLYGEGTEAFF
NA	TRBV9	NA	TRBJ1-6	TGTGCCAGCAGCGTAGCAGGTTACAATTCACCCCTCCACTTT	CASSVAGYNSPLHF
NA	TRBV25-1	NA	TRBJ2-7	TGTGCCAGCAGTGAATCCCCGAAAGGGGTTTCCTACGAGCAGTACTTC	CASSESPKGVSYEQYF
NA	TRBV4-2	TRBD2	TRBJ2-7	TGTGCCAGCAGCCAAGATTCGAGCGGGAGTAGGCAACAGTACTTC	CASSQDSSGSRQQYF
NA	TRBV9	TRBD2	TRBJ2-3	TGTGCCAGCAGCGTTAGCGGGAGGGCCGCAGATACGCAGTATTTT	CASSVSGRAADTQYF
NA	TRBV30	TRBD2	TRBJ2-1	TGTGCCTGGAGGACCCTTAGCGGGAGGGCCCGGGATGAGCAGTTCTTC	CAWRTLSGRARDEQFF
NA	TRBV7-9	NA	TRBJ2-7	TGTGCCAGCAGCTTACCCCTAGTAGCCTACGAGCAGTACTTC	CASSLPLVAYEQYF
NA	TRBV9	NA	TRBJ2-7	TGTGCCAGCAGCGTAGCAGGATCTCAGAATACCTACGAGCAGTACTTC	CASSVAGSQNTYEQYF
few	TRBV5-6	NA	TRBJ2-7	TGTGCCAGCAGCTTTGGCAGTAATTCCGAGCAGTACTTC	CASSFGSNSEQYF
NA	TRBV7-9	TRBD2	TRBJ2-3	TGTGCCAGCAGCGTTGCAGCGGGGAGCACAGATACGCAGTATTTT	CASSVAAGSTDTQYF
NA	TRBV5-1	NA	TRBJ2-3	TGCGCCAGCAGCTTGGTCGGTAACGCAGATACGCAGTATTTT	CASSLVGNADTQYF
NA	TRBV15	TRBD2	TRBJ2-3	TGTGCCACCCGCGGGAGCGGCGCAGATACGCAGTATTTT	CATRGSGADTQYF
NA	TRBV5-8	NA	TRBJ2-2	TGTGCCAGCAGCCCCAAAGGCAGTCCGGGCGGGGAGCTGTTTTTT	CASSPKGSPGGELFF
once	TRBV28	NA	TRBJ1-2	TGTGCCAGCAGTTCCCGGACAGACATTTATGGCTACACCTTC	CASSSRTDIYGYTF
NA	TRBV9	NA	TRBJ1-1	TGTGCCAGTAACCGGGAGGAGAACACTGAAGCTTTCTTT	CASNREENTEAFF
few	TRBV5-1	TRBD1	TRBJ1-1	TGCGCCAGCAGCATCGACAGGGTGAACACTGAAGCTTTCTTT	CASSIDRVNTEAFF
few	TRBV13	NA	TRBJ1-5	TGTGCCAGCAGCTCAGGGGTTTCGGATCAGCCCCAGCATTTT	CASSSGVSDQPQHF
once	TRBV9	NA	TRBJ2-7	TGTGCCAGCAGCGTTGGCCAATACAGCGAGCAGTACTTC	CASSVGQYSEQYF
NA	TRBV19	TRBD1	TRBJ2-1	TGTGCCAGCCGACAGGGCCCCTTTGACAATGAGCAGTTCTTC	CASRQGPFDNEQFF
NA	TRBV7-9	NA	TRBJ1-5	TGTGCCAGCAGCCCTGGACCCTTGGAGGGGCAGCCCCAGCATTTT	CASSPGPLEGQPQHF
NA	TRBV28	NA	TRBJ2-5	TGTGCCAGCAGTTCACCGCGGGAGACCCAGTACTTC	CASSSPRETQYF
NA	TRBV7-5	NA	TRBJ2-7	TGTGCCAGAATGTTCGAAGGCAGGAGGAGCTCCTACGAGCAGTACTTC	CARMFEGRRSSYEQYF